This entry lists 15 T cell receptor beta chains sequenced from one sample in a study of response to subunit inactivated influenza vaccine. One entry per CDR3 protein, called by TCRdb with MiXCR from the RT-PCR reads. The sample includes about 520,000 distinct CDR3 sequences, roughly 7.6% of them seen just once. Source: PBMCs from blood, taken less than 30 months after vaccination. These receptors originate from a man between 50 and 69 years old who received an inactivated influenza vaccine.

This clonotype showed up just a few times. In DNA, the CDR3 is TGTGCCAGCAGCTTAGTTCCGTTTACGGCCAAAAACATTCAGTACTTC. It translates to CASSLVPFTAKNIQYF. The chain recombines TRBV7-9 with TRBJ2-4; D is ambiguous. The V gene's germline CDR1 is SEHNR and CDR2 FQNEAQ (reference sequence). The CDR3 has 16 residues. Trimming took 1 base from V and 1 from J, leaving 11 bases between them.

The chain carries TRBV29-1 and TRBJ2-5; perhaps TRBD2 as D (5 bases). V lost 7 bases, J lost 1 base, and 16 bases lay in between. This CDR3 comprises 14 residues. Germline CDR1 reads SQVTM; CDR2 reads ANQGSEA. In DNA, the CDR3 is TGCAGCGCCGTAGCTAGCCCGGGCCAAGAGACCCAGTACTTC. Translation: CSAVASPGQETQYF.

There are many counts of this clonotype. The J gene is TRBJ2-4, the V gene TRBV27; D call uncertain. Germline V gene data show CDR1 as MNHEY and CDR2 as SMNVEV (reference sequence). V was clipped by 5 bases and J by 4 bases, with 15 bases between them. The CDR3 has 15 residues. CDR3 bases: TGTGCCAGCAGTGCAACGTCGGGTAGGAAAAACATTCAGTACTTC. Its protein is CASSATSGRKNIQYF.

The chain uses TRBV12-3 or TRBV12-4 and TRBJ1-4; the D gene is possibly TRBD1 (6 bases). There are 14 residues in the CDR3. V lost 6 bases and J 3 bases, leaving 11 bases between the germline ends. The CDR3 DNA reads TGTGCCAGCAGCCATCAGGGGTCTAATGAAAAACTGTTTTTT. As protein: CASSHQGSNEKLFF.

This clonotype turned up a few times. The CDR3 DNA is TGTGCCAGCAGCCTCGAAGGGACATCTGGGGAGACCCAGTACTTC. Amino acids: CASSLEGTSGETQYF. This chain connects TRBV5-5 to TRBJ2-5; TRBD1 is a possible D gene (6 bases). Germline V gives CDR1 SGHKS, CDR2 YYEKEE (reference sequence). This CDR3 has 15 residues. The V end was cut by 4 bases, the J end by 5 bases, with 18 bases between.

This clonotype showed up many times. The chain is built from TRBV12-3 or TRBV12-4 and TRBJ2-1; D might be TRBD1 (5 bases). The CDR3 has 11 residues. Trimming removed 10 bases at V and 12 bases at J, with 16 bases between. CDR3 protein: CATSQASGQFF. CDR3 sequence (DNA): TGTGCCACCTCACAGGCATCGGGGCAGTTCTTC.

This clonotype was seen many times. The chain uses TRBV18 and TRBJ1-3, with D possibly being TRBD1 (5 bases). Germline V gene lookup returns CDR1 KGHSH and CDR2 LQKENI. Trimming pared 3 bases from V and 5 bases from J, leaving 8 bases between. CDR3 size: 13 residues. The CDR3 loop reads CASSPDKRNTIYF. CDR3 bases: TGTGCCAGCTCACCGGACAAGAGAAACACCATATATTTT.

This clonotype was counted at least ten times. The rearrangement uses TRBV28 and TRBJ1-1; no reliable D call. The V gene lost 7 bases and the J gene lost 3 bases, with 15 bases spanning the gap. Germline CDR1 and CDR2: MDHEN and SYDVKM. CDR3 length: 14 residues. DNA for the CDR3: TGTGCCAGCACCCCCCAATCTGTGGACACTGAAGCTTTCTTT. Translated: CASTPQSVDTEAFF.

The DNA for the CDR3 is TGTGCCAGCAGTGACGGGTATAACACTGAAGCTTTCTTT. Encoded protein: CASSDGYNTEAFF. J is TRBJ1-1 and V is TRBV6-4; the D is unclear. CDR1 and CDR2 from the germline V gene are MRHNA and SNTAGT. The CDR3 totals 13 residues. Trimming left V 2 bases short and J 2 bases short, with 6 bases between.

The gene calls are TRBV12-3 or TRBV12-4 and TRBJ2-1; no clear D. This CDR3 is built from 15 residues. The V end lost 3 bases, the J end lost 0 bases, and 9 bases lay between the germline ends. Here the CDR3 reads CASSFAPSSYNEQFF. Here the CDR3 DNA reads TGTGCCAGCAGTTTTGCACCTAGCTCCTACAATGAGCAGTTCTTC.

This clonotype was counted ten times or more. In nucleotides, the CDR3 is TGTGCCAGCAGCTTGGGATCTTACACAGATACGCAGTATTTT. It specifies CASSLGSYTDTQYF. The chain recombines TRBV7-6 with TRBJ2-3; D not resolved. The CDR3 length is 14 residues. CDR1 is SGHVS and CDR2 is FNYEAQ in the germline V gene. The germline V and J ends were trimmed by 3 bases and 2 bases, with 9 bases remaining between them.

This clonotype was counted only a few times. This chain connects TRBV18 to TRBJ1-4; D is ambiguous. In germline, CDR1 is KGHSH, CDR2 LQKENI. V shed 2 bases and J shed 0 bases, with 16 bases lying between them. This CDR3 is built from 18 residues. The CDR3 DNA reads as TGTGCCAGCTCACCAGGGTTTCAAGGGATTGCAACTAATGAAAAACTGTTTTTT. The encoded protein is CASSPGFQGIATNEKLFF.

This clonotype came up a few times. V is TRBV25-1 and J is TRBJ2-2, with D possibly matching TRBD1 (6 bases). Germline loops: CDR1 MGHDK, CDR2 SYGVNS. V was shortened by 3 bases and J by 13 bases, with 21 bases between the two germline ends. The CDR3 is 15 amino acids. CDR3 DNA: TGTGCCAGCAGTGATCCTGGGGGCGTGAGGAAGGTGCTGTTTTTT. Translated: CASSDPGGVRKVLFF. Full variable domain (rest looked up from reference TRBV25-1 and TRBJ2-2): EADIYQTPRYLVIGTGKKITLECSQTMGHDKMYWYQQDPGMELHLIHYSYGVNSTEKGDLSSESTVSRIRTEHFPLTLESARPSHTSQYLCASSDPGGVRKVLFFGEGSRLTVL.

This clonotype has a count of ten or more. In nucleotides, the CDR3 is TGTGCCAGCAGACCGACAGTCTCCTACGAGCAGTACTTC. Its translation: CASRPTVSYEQYF. V is TRBV12-3 or TRBV12-4 and J is TRBJ2-7, with TRBD1 as a possible D gene (5 bases). The CDR3 has 13 amino acids. V lost 6 bases, J lost 0 bases, and 9 bases lay in between.

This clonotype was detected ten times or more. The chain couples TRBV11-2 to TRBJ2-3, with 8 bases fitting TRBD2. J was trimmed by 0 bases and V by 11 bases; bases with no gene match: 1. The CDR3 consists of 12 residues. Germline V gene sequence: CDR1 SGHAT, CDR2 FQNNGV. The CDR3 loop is CAREGSTDTQYF. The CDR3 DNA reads TGTGCCCGGGAGGGTAGCACAGATACGCAGTATTTT.